This T cell receptor beta chain was identified during a study of blood T cells in healthy people across ages. A sample-barcoded 5' primer and a J-beta primer mix were used in a second PCR of about 7 to 11 cycles. TCRdb called the 5' RACE reads again in MiXCR, with one record for every CDR3 protein. This table holds 1.5 million to 2 million distinct CDR3 sequences, 28% found once. The sample providers were healthy Caucasian people from Russia, aged about 6 to 95. Isolating PBMCs gave at least 7 million of these cells per sample. This clonotype was detected only a few times. This sequence was found in a woman aged 30 to 39 in good health. Sequencing was carried out using blood.

The chain's CDR3 is CASSQPGQGRNEQYF. In DNA form, the CDR3 reads TGTGCCAGCAGCCAACCGGGACAGGGGCGGAACGAGCAGTACTTC. The chain recombines TRBV28 with TRBJ2-5; 10 bases match TRBD1. Matching the DNA end better, TRBJ2-7 makes the J call doubtful. Per germline, CDR1 MDHEN and CDR2 SYDVKM. This CDR3 region has 15 residues.